Listed below are T cell receptor beta chains from one sample, sequenced in a study of T-cell memory formation after mild COVID-19. TCRdb analysed the 5' RACE reads with MiXCR anew, one entry per CDR3 protein. The data hold roughly 600,000 distinct CDR3 sequences, with roughly 18% observed a single time. Input material: PBMCs or a T cell subset sorted from them (not recorded which). These receptors all stem from an adult woman who had mild COVID-19 (a few samples of this study predate the infection). Cell type and time point are not known. The CDR3 runs from the conserved cysteine through the conserved F or W. D genes are given only for firm matches. Not all rows give a size; the values are once, few, many and, for expanded clones, a class.

CDR3 protein,CDR3 DNA,J gene,D gene,V gene,clone size
CASSPYGHTYEQYF,TGTGCCAGCAGCCCATACGGACACACCTACGAGCAGTACTTC,TRBJ2-7,NA,TRBV5-6,few
CASSSGATEAFF,TGTGCCAGCAGTTCGGGGGCTACTGAAGCTTTCTTT,TRBJ1-1,NA,TRBV12-3/TRBV12-4,many
CASSPRSGGAHEQYF,TGTGCCAGCAGTCCGAGGAGCGGGGGGGCCCACGAGCAGTACTTC,TRBJ2-7,TRBD2,TRBV12-3/TRBV12-4,few
CSARASGRAGELFF,TGCAGTGCTAGAGCGAGCGGGAGGGCCGGGGAGCTGTTTTTT,TRBJ2-2,TRBD2,TRBV20-1,NA
CSVDQGLQETQYF,TGCAGCGTTGATCAGGGACTACAAGAGACCCAGTACTTC,TRBJ2-5,TRBD2,TRBV29-1,many
CAISLLAGVSTDTQYF,TGTGCCATCAGCCTACTAGCGGGGGTTAGCACAGATACGCAGTATTTT,TRBJ2-3,TRBD2,TRBV10-3,few
CASSLDRLNGNEQFF,TGTGCCAGCAGCTTGGACAGGTTGAACGGCAATGAGCAGTTCTTC,TRBJ2-1,NA,TRBV5-4,NA
CASSVGTASYEQYF,TGTGCCAGTAGTGTCGGGACAGCCTCCTACGAGCAGTACTTC,TRBJ2-7,TRBD1,TRBV9,few
CASSLAPQDGYTF,TGTGCCAGCAGCTTAGCGCCACAGGATGGCTACACCTTC,TRBJ1-2,NA,TRBV11-1,NA
CASRASGGGGGTQYF,TGTGCCAGCAGGGCTAGCGGGGGGGGCGGCGGGACCCAGTACTTC,TRBJ2-5,TRBD2,TRBV12-3/TRBV12-4,few
CASSSGQSTGAFF,TGTGCCAGCAGCTCGGGACAGTCGACGGGAGCTTTCTTT,TRBJ1-1,TRBD1,TRBV7-6,NA
CASSQEVYQETQYF,TGTGCCAGCAGCCAAGAAGTGTACCAAGAGACCCAGTACTTC,TRBJ2-5,NA,TRBV3-1,NA
CASSVARSVASGRYEQFF,TGTGCCAGCAGCGTAGCTCGGTCGGTAGCTAGCGGGAGGTATGAGCAGTTCTTC,TRBJ2-1,TRBD2,TRBV9,few
CASSHLLAYGYTF,TGTGCCAGCAGCCACTTACTGGCCTATGGCTACACCTTC,TRBJ1-2,NA,TRBV7-9,few
CASSYNLAGGGETQYF,TGTGCCAGCAGCTACAATCTAGCGGGTGGAGGGGAGACCCAGTACTTC,TRBJ2-5,TRBD2,TRBV7-8,few
CATSDYQAGFTDTQYF,TGTGCCACCAGTGATTACCAAGCGGGGTTCACAGATACGCAGTATTTT,TRBJ2-3,TRBD2,TRBV24-1,once
CASSYSIESANTEAFF,TGTGCCAGCAGTTACTCGATAGAGTCGGCAAACACTGAAGCTTTCTTT,TRBJ1-1,NA,TRBV6-6,NA
CASSEFDRATDTQYF,TGTGCCAGCAGTGAGTTTGACAGGGCAACAGATACGCAGTATTTT,TRBJ2-3,TRBD1,TRBV25-1,few
CATRIFSYNEQFF,TGCGCCACCCGGATTTTCTCCTACAATGAGCAGTTCTTC,TRBJ2-1,NA,TRBV5-1,few
CASSRSLRSDEQYF,TGCGCCAGCAGCCGAAGTCTAAGAAGCGACGAGCAGTACTTC,TRBJ2-7,NA,TRBV4-3,few
CASSLSVGAGDTQYF,TGTGCCAGCAGTTTATCGGTGGGGGCAGGAGATACGCAGTATTTT,TRBJ2-3,NA,TRBV27,few
CASSDGQGRRGYTF,TGCGCCAGCAGTGATGGACAGGGGCGCAGGGGCTACACCTTC,TRBJ1-2,TRBD1,TRBV10-2,NA
CASSPDGTTTLTDTQYF,TGCGCCAGCAGCCCCGACGGGACCACCACCCTCACAGATACGCAGTATTTT,TRBJ2-3,NA,TRBV5-1,many
CASSATTGTGGNEQFF,TGTGCCAGCAGTGCAACTACCGGGACAGGGGGGAATGAGCAGTTCTTC,TRBJ2-1,TRBD1,TRBV6-1,NA
CASSYDGSAEAFF,TGTGCCAGCAGTTACGACGGGAGCGCTGAAGCTTTCTTT,TRBJ1-1,NA,TRBV6-5,NA
CSVAAGGYTF,TGCAGCGTTGCTGCGGGGGGCTACACCTTC,TRBJ1-2,NA,TRBV29-1,NA
CASSSPGQGGDEQYF,TGTGCCAGCAGTTCTCCGGGACAGGGGGGCGACGAGCAGTACTTC,TRBJ2-7,TRBD1,TRBV12-3/TRBV12-4,few
CASSQGGQGSSEQFF,TGTGCCAGCAGTCAGGGGGGACAGGGGTCAAGTGAGCAGTTCTTC,TRBJ2-1,TRBD1,TRBV6-6,NA
CASSVVPSYEQYF,TGTGCCAGCAGCGTAGTCCCCTCCTACGAGCAGTACTTC,TRBJ2-7,NA,TRBV9,NA
CSARGREAGSSYNEQFF,TGCAGTGCTAGGGGGAGGGAGGCCGGGAGCTCCTACAATGAGCAGTTCTTC,TRBJ2-1,TRBD2,TRBV20-1,NA
CATSGRSTVGQPQHF,TGTGCCACCAGCGGGCGCTCGACTGTTGGTCAGCCCCAGCATTTT,TRBJ1-5,NA,TRBV15,NA
CASILADSNQPQHF,TGTGCCAGCATCTTGGCGGATAGCAATCAGCCCCAGCATTTT,TRBJ1-5,NA,TRBV12-3/TRBV12-4,NA